The rows below give T cell receptor beta chains drawn from one sample of a study of metastatic and nonmetastatic thyroid tumors. TCRdb re-processed the PCR reads through MiXCR. Here the sample spans fewer than 30,000 clones, around 15% being singletons. Input material: blood. Receptors originate from a female donor with papillary thyroid cancer or a benign thyroid nodule (not recorded which). Some clones in this sample may be carry-over from other donors' samples. Each CDR3 is given with its conserved first and last residue. A D gene is named only where the DNA matches it firmly. A clone size is listed for some rows: how often the clone was seen (once, few, many), or a class if it is expanded.

NA,TRBV6-1,TRBJ1-5,medium-sized,TGTGCCAGCAGTCCCCACGGGGGGCTAGGACAGCCCCAGCATTTT,CASSPHGGLGQPQHF
NA,TRBV12-3/TRBV12-4,TRBJ2-7,few,TGTGCCAGCAGTTCGGGCGGGACCTCCTACGAGCAGTACTTC,CASSSGGTSYEQYF
NA,TRBV20-1,TRBJ2-1,many,TGCAGTGCTAGAGTCTCTAGTAGGGAGAATGAGCAGTTCTTC,CSARVSSRENEQFF
NA,TRBV28,TRBJ2-3,many,TGTGCCAGCAGTTTATTGGTGGGAAGCACAGATACGCAGTATTTT,CASSLLVGSTDTQYF
TRBD1,TRBV19,TRBJ1-5,many,TGTGCCAGTAGAGGGGGACAGGAAAGCAATCAGCCCCAGCATTTT,CASRGGQESNQPQHF
NA,TRBV12-3/TRBV12-4,TRBJ2-2,many,TGTGCCAGCAGTTTTCCGACGGGCAACGGGGAGCTGTTTTTT,CASSFPTGNGELFF
NA,TRBV3-1,TRBJ2-3,many,TGTGCCAGCAGCCACCTGGACAGAAAGAGCACAGATACGCAGTATTTT,CASSHLDRKSTDTQYF
NA,TRBV11-2,TRBJ1-1,many,TGTGCCAGCAGCTCTCAGGTGGCAGGAACTGAAGCTTTCTTT,CASSSQVAGTEAFF
NA,TRBV6-1,TRBJ2-1,medium-sized,TGTGCCAGCAGTAACCGGGACATCTACAATGAGCAGTTCTTC,CASSNRDIYNEQFF
TRBD1,TRBV12-3/TRBV12-4,TRBJ2-3,NA,TGTGCCAGCAGTTTCCGCTGGGACAGGGGGATAAATACGCAGTATTTT,CASSFRWDRGINTQYF
TRBD2,TRBV5-1,TRBJ2-7,many,TGCGCCAGCAGCTTCGATTCTATGCGGGAGATCTACGAGCAGTACTTC,CASSFDSMREIYEQYF
NA,TRBV19,TRBJ1-2,medium-sized,TGTGCCAGTAGTATAGGATCCGGCGATGGCTACACCTTC,CASSIGSGDGYTF
TRBD2,TRBV5-1,TRBJ2-5,NA,TGCGCCAGCAGCATAGGGGTACTAGCGGGTGGACAAGAGACCCAGTACTTC,CASSIGVLAGGQETQYF
TRBD1,TRBV6-5,TRBJ2-7,medium-sized,TGTGCCAGCAGTTATCGAACAGGGGGCAACCTCTTCCACGAGCAGTACTTC,CASSYRTGGNLFHEQYF
TRBD2,TRBV11-2,TRBJ2-2,many,TGTGCCAGCAGCCCAGGAGGGACTAGGAATTTTGGGGAGCTGTTTTTT,CASSPGGTRNFGELFF
NA,TRBV6-1,TRBJ1-2,medium-sized,TGTGCCAGCAGGCCCACATTAGGGGGCTACACCTTC,CASRPTLGGYTF
NA,TRBV6-6,TRBJ1-1,many,TGTGCCAGCAGTTACGGCCGACGGTTTGAAGCTTTCTTT,CASSYGRRFEAFF
TRBD2,TRBV2,TRBJ2-1,many,TGTGCCAGTGGGGGAGGGCCTAGCTCCTACAATGAGCAGTTCTTC,CASGGGPSSYNEQFF
NA,TRBV28,TRBJ1-1,NA,TGTGCCAGCAGTCTGGCTGGCGGGCTGGTAGCTTTCTTT,CASSLAGGLVAFF
NA,TRBV6-1,TRBJ1-2,NA,TGTGCCAGCATAGAAGCAACCCGGACAGATTACGGCTATGGCTACACCTTC,CASIEATRTDYGYGYTF
NA,TRBV5-1,TRBJ2-7,many,TGCGCCAGCAGCTTTTCCGGGGGACGCTGGGAGCAGTACTTC,CASSFSGGRWEQYF
TRBD2,TRBV20-1,TRBJ2-7,many,TGCAGTGCGCAAGCAGCGGGAGTCGGTTTTTACGAGCAGTACTTC,CSAQAAGVGFYEQYF
NA,TRBV10-1,TRBJ1-1,medium-sized,TGCGCCAGCAGTCCTCAGCTGGGGGACACTGAAGCTTTCTTT,CASSPQLGDTEAFF
NA,TRBV19,TRBJ2-5,many,TGTGCCAGTAGTACGGGAGCGTTACAAGAGACCCAGTACTTC,CASSTGALQETQYF
NA,TRBV20-1,TRBJ1-2,NA,TGCAGTGCTAGTTTCATCCGGGAGGGGATGATTGAATACACCTTC,CSASFIREGMIEYTF
NA,TRBV2,TRBJ1-5,many,TGTGCCAGCAGTGAGGAGGTTAGCAATCAGCCCCAGCATTTT,CASSEEVSNQPQHF
NA,TRBV27,TRBJ2-5,few,TGTGCCAGCAGTTTCGCGTGTAGAGAGACCCAGTACTTC,CASSFACRETQYF
TRBD1,TRBV6-1,TRBJ1-2,NA,TGTGCCAGCAGTCCCCGGGACAGGGGGGTTTTGACCTTC,CASSPRDRGVLTF
TRBD1,TRBV10-3,TRBJ1-2,NA,TGTGCCATCAGTGAGTCGACCTTGGACAGGACCTATGGCTACACCTTC,CAISESTLDRTYGYTF
TRBD1,TRBV5-1,TRBJ1-4,many,TGCGCCAGCAGCCGGACAGGAGATGCAACTAATGAAAAACTGTTTTTT,CASSRTGDATNEKLFF
TRBD2,TRBV30,TRBJ2-2,NA,TGTGCCTGGAGTGTGTCTAGCGGGAACTCCGGGGAGCTGTTTTTT,CAWSVSSGNSGELFF
TRBD1,TRBV12-3/TRBV12-4,TRBJ1-2,medium-sized,TGTGCCAGCAATCGACAGGGGGCGGTGAGCTACACCTTC,CASNRQGAVSYTF
NA,TRBV5-1,TRBJ2-2,NA,TGCGCCAGCAGCTTGTGGTACAGCACCGGGGAGCTGTTTTTT,CASSLWYSTGELFF
NA,TRBV11-2,TRBJ1-3,few,TGTGCCAGCAGCTTCGGACAGGGAAACACCATATATTTT,CASSFGQGNTIYF
NA,TRBV4-2,TRBJ1-2,NA,TGTGCCAGCAGCCCCTCTCAGACGGCTAACTATGGCTACACCTTC,CASSPSQTANYGYTF
NA,TRBV6-1,TRBJ1-3,medium-sized,TGTGCCAGCAAGGTTGGAAACACCATATATTTT,CASKVGNTIYF
NA,TRBV20-1,TRBJ1-6,many,TGCAGTGCTAGGCAGGGGACGGAGTCACCCCTCCACTTT,CSARQGTESPLHF